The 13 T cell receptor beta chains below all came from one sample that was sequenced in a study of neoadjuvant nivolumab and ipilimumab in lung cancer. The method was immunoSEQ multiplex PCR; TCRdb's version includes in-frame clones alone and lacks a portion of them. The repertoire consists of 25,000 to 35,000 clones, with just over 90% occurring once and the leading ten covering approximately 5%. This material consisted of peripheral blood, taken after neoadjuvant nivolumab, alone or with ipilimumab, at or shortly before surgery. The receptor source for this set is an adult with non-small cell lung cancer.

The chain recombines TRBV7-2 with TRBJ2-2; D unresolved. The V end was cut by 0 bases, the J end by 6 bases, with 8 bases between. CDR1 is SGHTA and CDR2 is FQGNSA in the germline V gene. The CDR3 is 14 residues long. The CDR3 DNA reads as TGTGCCAGCAGCTTAGCGGGTTCATCCGGGGAGCTGTTTTTT. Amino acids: CASSLAGSSGELFF.

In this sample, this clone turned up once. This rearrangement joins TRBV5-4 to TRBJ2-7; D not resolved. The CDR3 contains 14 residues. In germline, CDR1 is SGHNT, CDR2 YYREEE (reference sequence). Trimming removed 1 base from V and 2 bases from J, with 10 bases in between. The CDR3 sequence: CASSLSIDTYEQYF. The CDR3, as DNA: TGTGCCAGCAGCTTGTCGATCGACACCTACGAGCAGTACTTC. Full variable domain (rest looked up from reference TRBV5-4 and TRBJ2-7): ETGVTQSPTHLIKTRGQQVTLRCSSQSGHNTVSWYQQALGQGPQFIFQYYREEENGRGNFPPRFSGLQFPNYSSELNVNALELDDSALYLCASSLSIDTYEQYFGPGTRLTVT.

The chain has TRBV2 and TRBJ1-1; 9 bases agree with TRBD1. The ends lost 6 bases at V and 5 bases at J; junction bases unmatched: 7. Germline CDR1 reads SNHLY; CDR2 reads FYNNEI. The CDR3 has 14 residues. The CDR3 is CASSGQGWETEAFF. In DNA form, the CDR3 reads TGTGCCAGCAGCGGACAGGGGTGGGAGACTGAAGCTTTCTTT.

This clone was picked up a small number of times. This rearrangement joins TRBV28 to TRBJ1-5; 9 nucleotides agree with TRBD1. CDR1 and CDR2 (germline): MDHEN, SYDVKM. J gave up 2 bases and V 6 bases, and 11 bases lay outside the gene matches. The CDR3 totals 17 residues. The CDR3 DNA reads TGTGCCAGCAGCGTCCCGGGACAGGGACGGCGCAATCAGCCCCAGCATTTT. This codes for CASSVPGQGRRNQPQHF.

The CDR3 region has the DNA TGTGCCAGCAGCTTGGCCTGGGACAGGGCTAACTATGGCTACACCTTC. It is translated as CASSLAWDRANYGYTF. The chain links TRBV5-6 to TRBJ1-2, with TRBD1 identical over 9 bases. Germline lookup yields CDR1 SGHDT and CDR2 YYEEEE. The trim removed 0 bases at V and 0 bases at J, leaving 3 bases unmatched. The CDR3 runs 16 residues.

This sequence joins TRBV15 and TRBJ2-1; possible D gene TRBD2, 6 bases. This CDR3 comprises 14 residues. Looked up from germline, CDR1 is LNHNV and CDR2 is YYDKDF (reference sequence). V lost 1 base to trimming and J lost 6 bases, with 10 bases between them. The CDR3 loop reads CATSRAMRGNEQFF. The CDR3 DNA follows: TGTGCCACCAGCAGAGCAATGCGGGGCAATGAGCAGTTCTTC.

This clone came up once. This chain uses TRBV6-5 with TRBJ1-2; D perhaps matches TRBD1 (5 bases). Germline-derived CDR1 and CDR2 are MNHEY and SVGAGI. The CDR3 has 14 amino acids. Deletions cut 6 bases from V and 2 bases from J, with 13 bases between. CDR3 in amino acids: CASSRGDFNYGYTF. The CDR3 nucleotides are TGTGCCAGCAGCAGAGGGGACTTCAACTATGGCTACACCTTC.

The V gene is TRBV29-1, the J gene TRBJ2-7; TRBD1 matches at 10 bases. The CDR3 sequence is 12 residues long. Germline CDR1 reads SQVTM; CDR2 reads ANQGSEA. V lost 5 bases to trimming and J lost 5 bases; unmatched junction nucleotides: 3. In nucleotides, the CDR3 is TGCAGCGTTAAAGGACAGGGGGACGAGCAGTACTTC. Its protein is CSVKGQGDEQYF.

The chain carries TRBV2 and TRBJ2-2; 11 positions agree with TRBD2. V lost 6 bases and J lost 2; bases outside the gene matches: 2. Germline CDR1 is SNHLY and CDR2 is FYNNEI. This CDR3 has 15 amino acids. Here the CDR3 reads CASRLAGVNTGELFF. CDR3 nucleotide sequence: TGTGCCAGCAGACTAGCGGGGGTTAACACCGGGGAGCTGTTTTTT. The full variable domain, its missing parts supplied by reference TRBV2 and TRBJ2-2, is EPEVTQTPSHQVTQMGQEVILRCVPISNHLYFYWYRQILGQKVEFLVSFYNNEISEKSEIFDDQFSVERPDGSNFTLKIRSTKLEDSAMYFCASRLAGVNTGELFFGEGSRLTVL.

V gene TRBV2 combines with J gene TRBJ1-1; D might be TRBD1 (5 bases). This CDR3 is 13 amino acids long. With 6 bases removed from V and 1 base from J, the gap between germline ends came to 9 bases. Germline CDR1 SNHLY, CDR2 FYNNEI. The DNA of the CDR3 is TGTGCCAGCAGCGTGACAGCGAACACTGAAGCTTTCTTT. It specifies CASSVTANTEAFF.

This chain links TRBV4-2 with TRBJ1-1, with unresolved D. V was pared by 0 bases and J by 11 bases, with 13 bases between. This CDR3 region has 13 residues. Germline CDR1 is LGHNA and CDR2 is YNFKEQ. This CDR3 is CASSQDTETGAFF. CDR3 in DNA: TGTGCCAGCAGCCAAGATACCGAGACGGGGGCTTTCTTT.

The CDR3 here is CAFSRGTGELFF. The CDR3 region has the DNA TGTGCCTTTTCCAGGGGAACCGGGGAGCTGTTTTTT. The gene calls are TRBV7-9 and TRBJ2-2; perhaps TRBD1 as D (6 bases). This CDR3 has 12 amino acids. V lost 11 bases and J lost 5, with 12 bases in between. CDR1 is SEHNR, CDR2 FQNEAQ, per germline (reference sequence).

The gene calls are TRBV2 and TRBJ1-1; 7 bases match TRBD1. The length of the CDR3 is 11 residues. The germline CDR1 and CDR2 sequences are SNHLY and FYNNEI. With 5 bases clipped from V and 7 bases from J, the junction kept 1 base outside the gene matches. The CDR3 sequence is CASSWDSEAFF. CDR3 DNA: TGTGCCAGCAGTTGGGACAGTGAAGCTTTCTTT.